Below are 16 T cell receptor beta chains sequenced from a single sample in a study of regulatory T cells in long-lasting Graves disease. Described time point: newly diagnosed GD, antithyroid drugs for less than 3 months. PBMC RNA served as the TCR library source. CDR3-region Arm-PCR and iRepertoire HTBI primers produced the TCR beta libraries. TCRdb recomputed calls from the multiplex PCR reads with MiXCR, one row per CDR3 protein. The sample holds approximately 440,000 distinct CDR3 sequences, roughly 17% seen once. This sample was also put to use in a study of T cells in Graves' hyperthyroidism and ophthalmopathy.

The sequencing here drew on peripheral blood mononuclear cells (PBMCs), taken at new diagnosis, from a patient treated with antithyroid drugs. The source of these receptors is a man between 40 and 49 years old with Graves disease.

This clonotype was found many times. The rearrangement links TRBV29-1 to TRBJ1-1, with 7 bases fitting TRBD1. This CDR3 region has 14 residues. Per germline, CDR1 SQVTM and CDR2 ANQGSEA. Trimming removed 4 bases from V and 0 bases from J; junction bases left unmatched: 5. CDR3: CSVVTGTVNTEAFF. The CDR3 nucleotides are TGCAGCGTTGTGACCGGGACAGTGAACACTGAAGCTTTCTTT.

Ten or more counts support this clonotype. V and J are TRBV6-5 and TRBJ2-7, with 8 bases aligning to TRBD1. Looked up from germline, CDR1 is MNHEY and CDR2 is SVGAGI. The CDR3 contains 15 residues. The trim removed 0 bases at V and 9 bases at J, leaving 10 bases unmatched. CDR3 DNA: TGTGCCAGCAGTTACTCGATGGGGCAGGGGGCGATGCAGTACTTC. Its protein is CASSYSMGQGAMQYF.

This clonotype was recorded at least ten times. The genes are TRBV2 and TRBJ2-3; 10 nucleotides match TRBD1. This CDR3 contains 14 residues. With 4 bases clipped from V and 5 bases from J, the junction kept 3 bases outside the gene matches. The V gene's germline CDR1 is SNHLY and CDR2 FYNNEI. The CDR3 bases are TGTGCCAGCAGTGGACAGGGGGCAGGAGATACGCAGTATTTT. As protein: CASSGQGAGDTQYF.

The rearrangement uses TRBV7-9 and TRBJ1-5; 8 bases fit TRBD1. The germline V gene encodes CDR1 SEHNR and CDR2 FQNEAQ (reference sequence). This CDR3 contains 15 residues. The trim removed 4 bases at V and 8 bases at J, leaving 10 bases unmatched. CDR3 region: CASSSARDRSEPQHF. The CDR3 region has the DNA TGTGCCAGCAGCTCAGCCCGGGACAGGAGCGAGCCCCAGCATTTT. The variable domain in full, with the rest retrieved from reference TRBV7-9 and TRBJ1-5, is DTGVSQNPRHKITKRGQNVTFRCDPISEHNRLYWYRQTLGQGPEFLTYFQNEAQLEKSRLLSDRFSAERPKGSFSTLEIQRTEQGDSAMYLCASSSARDRSEPQHFGDGTRLSIL.

The genes are TRBV5-5 and TRBJ2-2, with 7 bases lining up with TRBD1. Germline values: CDR1 SGHKS, CDR2 YYEKEE (reference sequence). This CDR3 comprises 15 residues. With 1 base clipped from V and 7 bases from J, the junction kept 7 bases outside the gene matches. As DNA, the CDR3 is TGTGCCAGCAGCTTGACGACAGGGTCAGGCGGGGAGCTGTTTTTT. Translated, it gives CASSLTTGSGGELFF. Supplemented by reference TRBV5-5 and TRBJ2-2, the full variable domain reads DAGVTQSPTHLIKTRGQQVTLRCSPISGHKSVSWYQQVLGQGPQFIFQYYEKEERGRGNFPDRFSARQFPNYSSELNVNALLLGDSALYLCASSLTTGSGGELFFGEGSRLTVL.

This clonotype was recorded many times. The rearrangement joins TRBV19 to TRBJ2-1; D is possibly TRBD2 (5 bases). The germline gives CDR1 LNHDA, CDR2 SQIVND (reference sequence). V shed 1 base and J shed 8 bases, with 18 bases lying between them. This CDR3 is 16 amino acids long. The CDR3 DNA sequence: TGTGCCAGTAGTATAGCCGGCTCGAGGGCGGTTTATGAGCAGTTCTTC. Its translation is CASSIAGSRAVYEQFF. Combining the CDR3 with reference TRBV19 and TRBJ2-1 gives the whole variable domain DGGITQSPKYLFRKEGQNVTLSCEQNLNHDAMYWYRQDPGQGLRLIYYSQIVNDFQKGDIAEGYSVSREKKESFPLTVTSAQKNPTAFYLCASSIAGSRAVYEQFFGPGTRLTVL.

The chain recombines TRBV28 with TRBJ2-3, with D possibly matching TRBD1 (6 bases). Germline CDR1 reads MDHEN; CDR2 reads SYDVKM. The V end lost 6 bases, the J end lost 0 bases, and 19 bases lay between the germline ends. The length of the CDR3 is 17 residues. CDR3 residues: CASSPGLGAPSTDTQYF. The CDR3 bases are TGTGCCAGCAGCCCGGGTTTGGGGGCTCCAAGCACAGATACGCAGTATTTT.

This chain uses TRBV9 with TRBJ2-7; unclear D gene. V shed 0 bases and J shed 2 bases, with 12 bases lying between them. The V gene's germline CDR1 is SGDLS and CDR2 YYNGEE. This CDR3 has 15 residues. As DNA, the CDR3 is TGTGCCAGCAGCGTAGTCAAAAACCAAGCCTACGAGCAGTACTTC. Translated, it gives CASSVVKNQAYEQYF. The full variable domain, its missing parts supplied by reference TRBV9 and TRBJ2-7, is DSGVTQTPKHLITATGQRVTLRCSPRSGDLSVYWYQQSLDQGLQFLIQYYNGEERAKGNILERFSAQQFPDLHSELNLSSLELGDSALYFCASSVVKNQAYEQYFGPGTRLTVT.

The CDR3 coding sequence is TGTGCCAGCAGGACCCTCCTAGCACCCCGGGACAGGGGTCACAATGAGCAGTTCTTC. Protein sequence: CASRTLLAPRDRGHNEQFF. V usage is TRBV6-1 and J usage is TRBJ2-1, with 10 bases matching TRBD1. Unmatched junction bases numbered 19, after V lost 6 bases and J lost 5 bases. From germline, CDR1 is MNHNS and CDR2 SASEGT. CDR3 length equals 19 residues.

This rearrangement joins TRBV19 to TRBJ2-1, with 7 bases matching TRBD2. Losses at the gene ends were 0 bases for V and 8 bases for J; bases not matched to a gene: 4. The CDR3 contains 14 residues. Germline V gene lookup returns CDR1 LNHDA and CDR2 SQIVND (reference sequence). DNA of the CDR3: TGTGCCAGTAGTATAGAGGGCGGGAGTGATGAGCAGTTCTTC. It yields the protein CASSIEGGSDEQFF.

This clonotype was counted many times. The chain has TRBV28 and TRBJ2-1, with 8 bases aligning to TRBD2. This CDR3 has 15 residues. V dropped 8 bases and J dropped 5; count of bases not matched to a gene: 11. CDR1 is MDHEN, CDR2 SYDVKM, per germline. The DNA for the CDR3 is TGTGCCAGCTTCCATCAGCGGGAGTCGAACAATGAGCAGTTCTTC. Its protein is CASFHQRESNNEQFF.

This clonotype was recorded at least ten times. J is TRBJ1-1 and V is TRBV9; D may be TRBD1 (5 bases). The V gene's germline CDR1 is SGDLS and CDR2 YYNGEE. The CDR3 sequence is 15 residues long. V was clipped by 3 bases and J by 1 base, with 13 bases between them. CDR3 coding DNA: TGTGCCAGCAGCGCCGCGGCTACAGGGAACACTGAAGCTTTCTTT. Amino acids: CASSAAATGNTEAFF.

This clonotype was found many times. The chain uses TRBV28 and TRBJ2-3; perhaps TRBD1 as D (6 bases). V lost 6 bases to trimming and J lost 0 bases, with 10 bases between them. The CDR3 spans 14 residues. CDR1 and CDR2 from the germline V gene are MDHEN and SYDVKM. CDR3 in amino acids: CASSRQGSTDTQYF. Here the CDR3 DNA reads TGTGCCAGCAGCCGCCAGGGGAGCACAGATACGCAGTATTTT.

The sample holds a few counts of this clonotype. The chain recombines TRBV11-2 with TRBJ1-4; no reliable D call. Germline CDR1 reads SGHAT; CDR2 reads FQNNGV. The CDR3 totals 14 residues. V shed 4 bases and J shed 4 bases, with 10 bases lying between them. The DNA of the CDR3 is TGTGCCAGCAGCTCAAGGTCTAGTAATGAAAAACTGTTTTTT. Its translation: CASSSRSSNEKLFF.

In this sample, this clonotype turned up a few times. This chain joins TRBV7-9 and TRBJ1-2; unclear D gene. The CDR3 loop spans 13 amino acids. From germline, CDR1 is SEHNR and CDR2 FQNEAQ (reference sequence). The V and J ends lost 4 bases and 4 bases respectively, with 10 bases between them. CDR3 region: CASSSAPIYGYTF. The CDR3 bases are TGTGCCAGCAGCTCGGCTCCAATCTATGGCTACACCTTC.

This clonotype appeared many times. The chain employs TRBV2 and TRBJ2-1, with 11 bases identical to TRBD2. Trimming took 1 base from V and 5 from J; bases not matched to a gene: 1. This CDR3 has 15 residues. The V gene's germline CDR1 is SNHLY and CDR2 FYNNEI. The CDR3: CASSEEGLADNEQFF. CDR3 nucleotide sequence: TGTGCCAGCAGTGAAGAGGGACTAGCGGACAATGAGCAGTTCTTC. Complete variable domain (other parts from reference TRBV2 and TRBJ2-1): EPEVTQTPSHQVTQMGQEVILRCVPISNHLYFYWYRQILGQKVEFLVSFYNNEISEKSEIFDDQFSVERPDGSNFTLKIRSTKLEDSAMYFCASSEEGLADNEQFFGPGTRLTVL.